This paragraph reports one TCR beta chain. What it binds is unknown. The V end lost 7 bases, the J end lost 2 bases, and 11 bases lay between the germline ends. Per the germline V gene, CDR1 is SQVTM and CDR2 is ANQGSEA. This CDR3 is built from 12 residues. These data come from a study of beta chain features in type 1 diabetes. Broader study findings: Within each of all four CD4+ subsets, Type 1 diabetes patients had TCRB CDR3s that were moderately but significantly shorter.

The entirety of the isolated RNA underwent reverse transcription, so expressed TCRB transcripts were sequenced. Data came from immunoSEQ multiplex PCR; TCRdb stores just in-frame clones and leaves some out. This sample has almost 250,000 clones, with roughly an eighth found just once. This sequence originates from a woman between 40 and 50 years old in good health. Input material: naive CD4+ T cells from blood. J is TRBJ2-5 and V is TRBV29-1, with unresolved D. The CDR3 loop reads CSGQTAQETQYF. The CDR3, as DNA: TGCAGCGGACAAACGGCACAAGAGACCCAGTACTTC.